This T cell receptor (beta chain) is drawn from a study of cytomegalovirus exposure and HLA in healthy donors. Study-wide background: Earlier work reported 117 million unique TCR beta sequences from about 180 million T cells.

This clone came up once. Its antigen is unidentified. The PCR was carried out with 60 Vbeta primers and 13 Jbeta primers. TCRdb's table, derived via immunoSEQ multiplex PCR, lists solely in-frame clones and lacks some. The sample records 150,000 to 200,000 clones, almost 80% being singletons. Overall study results and limits: The authors later linked a missense DCLRE1C variant to TCR beta V- and J-gene trimming. Common viral pathogens seemed, in a later analysis, to connect with several of the most significant clusters. The likely origin of a cluster of highly shared sequence variants was a sequencing artifact.

V lost 3 bases to trimming and J lost 5 bases, with 11 bases between them. The CDR3 contains 14 residues. Germline V CDR1 and CDR2: MNHEY, SMNVEV (reference sequence). The sequenced material came from PBMCs. V is TRBV27 and J is TRBJ1-5; D is unclear. This clonotype was sampled from a man between 18 and 29 years old in good health and CMV-seropositive. The CDR3 DNA sequence: TGTGCCAGCAGTTTTTCCTCCGGGGATCAGCCCCAGCATTTT. Its protein product is CASSFSSGDQPQHF.